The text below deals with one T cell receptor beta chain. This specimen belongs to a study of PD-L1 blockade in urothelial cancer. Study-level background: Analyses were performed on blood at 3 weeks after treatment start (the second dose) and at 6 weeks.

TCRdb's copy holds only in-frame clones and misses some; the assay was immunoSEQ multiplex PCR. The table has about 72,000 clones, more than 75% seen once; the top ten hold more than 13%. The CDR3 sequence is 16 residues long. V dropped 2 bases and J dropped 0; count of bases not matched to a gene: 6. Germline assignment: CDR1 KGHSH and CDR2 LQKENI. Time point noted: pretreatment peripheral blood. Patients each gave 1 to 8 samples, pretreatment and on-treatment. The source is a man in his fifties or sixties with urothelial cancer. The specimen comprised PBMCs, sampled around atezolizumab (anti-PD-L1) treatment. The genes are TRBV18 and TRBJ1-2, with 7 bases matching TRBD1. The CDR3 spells CASSPLQGKANYGYTF. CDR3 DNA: TGTGCCAGCTCACCATTACAGGGGAAAGCTAACTATGGCTACACCTTC.